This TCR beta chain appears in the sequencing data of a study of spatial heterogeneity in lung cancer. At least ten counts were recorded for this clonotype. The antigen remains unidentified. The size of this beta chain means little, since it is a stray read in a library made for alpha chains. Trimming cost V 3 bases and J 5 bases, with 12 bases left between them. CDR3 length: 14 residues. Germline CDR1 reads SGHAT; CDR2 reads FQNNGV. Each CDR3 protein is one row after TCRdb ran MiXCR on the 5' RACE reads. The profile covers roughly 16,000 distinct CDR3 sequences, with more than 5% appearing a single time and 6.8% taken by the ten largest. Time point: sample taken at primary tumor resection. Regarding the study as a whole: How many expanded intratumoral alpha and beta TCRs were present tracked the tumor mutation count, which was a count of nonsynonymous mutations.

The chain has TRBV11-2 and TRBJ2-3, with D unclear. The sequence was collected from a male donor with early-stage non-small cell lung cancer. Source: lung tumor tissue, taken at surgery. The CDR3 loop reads CASSFLGVGDTQYF. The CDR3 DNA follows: TGTGCCAGCAGCTTTCTAGGCGTAGGAGATACGCAGTATTTT. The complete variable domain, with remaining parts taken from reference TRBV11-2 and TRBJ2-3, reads EAGVAQSPRYKIIEKRQSVAFWCNPISGHATLYWYQQILGQGPKLLIQFQNNGVVDDSQLPKDRFSAERLKGVDSTLKIQPAKLEDSAVYLCASSFLGVGDTQYFGPGTRLTVL.